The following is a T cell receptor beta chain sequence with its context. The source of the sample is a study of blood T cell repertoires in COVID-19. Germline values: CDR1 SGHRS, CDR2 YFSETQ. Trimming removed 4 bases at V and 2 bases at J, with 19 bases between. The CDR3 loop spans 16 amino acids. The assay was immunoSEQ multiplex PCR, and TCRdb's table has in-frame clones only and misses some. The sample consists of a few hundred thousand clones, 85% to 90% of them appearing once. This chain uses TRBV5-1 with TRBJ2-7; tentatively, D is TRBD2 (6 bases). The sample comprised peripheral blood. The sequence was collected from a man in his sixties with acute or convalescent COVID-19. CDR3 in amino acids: CASSPGGTRVTYEQYF. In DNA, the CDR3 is TGCGCCAGCAGCCCCGGGGGAACCCGCGTAACCTACGAGCAGTACTTC.